This TCR beta chain came from a study of cytomegalovirus exposure and HLA in healthy donors. This CDR3 comprises 17 residues. CDR1 is SGHNT, CDR2 YENEEA, per germline. Losses at the gene ends were 5 bases for V and 0 bases for J; bases not matched to a gene: 4. Turning to this clone: Its antigen remains unidentified.

The donors, nominally healthy at sampling, likely had unrecorded immune exposures. Study observations and caveats: The study put under 200 TCR beta chains on its list as cytomegalovirus-associated. Testing in vitro showed a few CMV-associated chains specific for CMV antigens.

Researchers ran the PCR with 60 Vbeta and 13 Jbeta primers. The data were produced by immunoSEQ multiplex PCR, yet TCRdb's version contains in-frame clones alone and is incomplete. The data show under 200,000 clones, roughly 84% seen once. This TCR came from a young man in good health and CMV-seropositive. The specimen was PBMCs. V gene TRBV11-3 combines with J gene TRBJ2-1; TRBD2 matches at 13 bases. Here the CDR3 reads CASSLWTSGSSYNEQFF. The CDR3 nucleotides read TGTGCCAGCAGCCTGTGGACTAGCGGGAGCTCCTACAATGAGCAGTTCTTC.